One T cell receptor beta chain is described in this entry. This sample was included in a study of T cells in pancreatic ductal adenocarcinoma. The data were produced by immunoSEQ multiplex PCR, yet TCRdb's version contains in-frame clones alone and is incomplete. The repertoire includes 100,000 or so clones, about 95% of them detected once, and 2.5% to 3.5% sits in the top ten. V was shortened by 4 bases and J by 7 bases, with 7 bases between the two germline ends. This CDR3 is 11 amino acids long. From germline, CDR1 is SQVTM and CDR2 ANQGSEA. The selected patients with pancreatic ductal adenocarcinoma had surgery but no neoadjuvant therapy.

Source material: PBMCs. This receptor was identified in a human donor with pancreatic ductal adenocarcinoma. This chain joins TRBV29-1 and TRBJ2-2; perhaps TRBD2 as D (5 bases). CDR3 sequence reads: CSVGAGGELFF. CDR3 nucleotides: TGCAGCGTTGGGGCGGGCGGGGAGCTGTTTTTT.